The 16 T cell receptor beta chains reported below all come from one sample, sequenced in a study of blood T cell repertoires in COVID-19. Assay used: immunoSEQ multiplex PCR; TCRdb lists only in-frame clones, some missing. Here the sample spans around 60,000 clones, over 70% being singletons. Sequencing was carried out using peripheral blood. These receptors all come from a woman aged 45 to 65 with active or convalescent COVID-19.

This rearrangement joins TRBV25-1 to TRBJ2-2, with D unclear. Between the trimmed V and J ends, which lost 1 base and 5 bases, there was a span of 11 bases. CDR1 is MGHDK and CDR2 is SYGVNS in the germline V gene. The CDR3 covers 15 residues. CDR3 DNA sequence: TGTGCCAGCAGTGAATCATCCGTTAGTACCGGGGAGCTGTTTTTT. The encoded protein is CASSESSVSTGELFF.

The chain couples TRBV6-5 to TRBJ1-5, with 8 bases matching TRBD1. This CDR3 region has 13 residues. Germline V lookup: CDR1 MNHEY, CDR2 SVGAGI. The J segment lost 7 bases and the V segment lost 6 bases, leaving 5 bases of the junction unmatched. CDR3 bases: TGTGCCAGCAGACCGACAGGGGAACAGCCCCAGCATTTT. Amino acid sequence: CASRPTGEQPQHF.

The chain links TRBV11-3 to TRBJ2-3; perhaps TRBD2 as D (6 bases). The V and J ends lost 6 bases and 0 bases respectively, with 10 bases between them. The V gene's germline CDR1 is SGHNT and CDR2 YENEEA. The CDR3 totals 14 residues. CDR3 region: CASSRGSSTDTQYF. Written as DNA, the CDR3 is TGTGCCAGCAGTCGGGGGTCTAGCACAGATACGCAGTATTTT.

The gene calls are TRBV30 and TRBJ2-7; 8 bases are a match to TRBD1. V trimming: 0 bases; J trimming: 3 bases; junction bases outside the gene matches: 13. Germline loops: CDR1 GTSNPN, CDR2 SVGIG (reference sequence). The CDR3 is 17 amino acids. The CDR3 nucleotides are TGTGCCTGGAGTGTACGGGGACAGGCCGGATATGGCTACGAGCAGTACTTC. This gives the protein CAWSVRGQAGYGYEQYF. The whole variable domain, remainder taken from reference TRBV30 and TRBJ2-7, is SQTIHQWPATLVQPVGSPLSLECTVEGTSNPNLYWYRQAAGRGLQLLFYSVGIGQISSEVPQNLSASRPQDRQFILSSKKLLLSDSGFYLCAWSVRGQAGYGYEQYFGPGTRLTVT.

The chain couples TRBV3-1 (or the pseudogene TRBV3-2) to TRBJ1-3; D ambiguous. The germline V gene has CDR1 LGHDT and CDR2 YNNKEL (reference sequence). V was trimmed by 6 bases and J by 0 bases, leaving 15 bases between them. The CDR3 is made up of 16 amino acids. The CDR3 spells CASRNSAGVSGNTIYF. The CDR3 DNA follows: TGTGCCAGCAGAAACTCCGCCGGAGTCTCTGGAAACACCATATATTTT.

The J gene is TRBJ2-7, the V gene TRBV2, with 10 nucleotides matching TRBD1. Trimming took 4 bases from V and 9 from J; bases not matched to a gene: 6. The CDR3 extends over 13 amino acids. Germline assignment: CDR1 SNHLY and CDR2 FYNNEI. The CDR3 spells CASSVGTGVGQYF. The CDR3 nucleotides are TGTGCCAGCAGTGTGGGGACAGGGGTTGGGCAGTACTTC.

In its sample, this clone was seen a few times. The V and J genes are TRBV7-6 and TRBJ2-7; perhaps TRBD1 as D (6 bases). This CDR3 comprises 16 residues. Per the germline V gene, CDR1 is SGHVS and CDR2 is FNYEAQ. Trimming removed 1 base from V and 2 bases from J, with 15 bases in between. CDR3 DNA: TGTGCCAGCAGCTTAGTGCCCCCCCGGGACACCTACGAGCAGTACTTC. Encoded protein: CASSLVPPRDTYEQYF.

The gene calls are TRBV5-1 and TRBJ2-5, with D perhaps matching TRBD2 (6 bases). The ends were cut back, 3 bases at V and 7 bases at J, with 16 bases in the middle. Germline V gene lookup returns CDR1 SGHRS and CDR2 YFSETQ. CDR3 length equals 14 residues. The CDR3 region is CASSSEGRRGTQYF. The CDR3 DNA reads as TGCGCCAGCAGCTCCGAGGGGCGGAGGGGGACCCAGTACTTC.

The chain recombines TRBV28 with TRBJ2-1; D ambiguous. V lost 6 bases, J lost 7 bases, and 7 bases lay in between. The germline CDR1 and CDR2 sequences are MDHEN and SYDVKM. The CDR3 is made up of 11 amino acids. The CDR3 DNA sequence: TGTGCCAGCAGGTATCTGAATGAGCAGTTCTTC. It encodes CASRYLNEQFF.

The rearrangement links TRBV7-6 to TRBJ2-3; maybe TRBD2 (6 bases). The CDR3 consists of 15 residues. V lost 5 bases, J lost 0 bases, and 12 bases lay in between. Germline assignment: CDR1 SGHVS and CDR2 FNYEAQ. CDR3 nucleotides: TGTGCCAGCAGCACACTTAGCGGCAGCACAGATACGCAGTATTTT. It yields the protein CASSTLSGSTDTQYF.

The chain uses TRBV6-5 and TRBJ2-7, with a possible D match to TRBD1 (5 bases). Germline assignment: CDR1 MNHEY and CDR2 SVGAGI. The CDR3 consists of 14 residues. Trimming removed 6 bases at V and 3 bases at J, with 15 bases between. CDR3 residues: CASRDLGAGYEQYF. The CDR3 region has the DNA TGTGCCAGCAGGGACCTTGGGGCAGGCTACGAGCAGTACTTC.

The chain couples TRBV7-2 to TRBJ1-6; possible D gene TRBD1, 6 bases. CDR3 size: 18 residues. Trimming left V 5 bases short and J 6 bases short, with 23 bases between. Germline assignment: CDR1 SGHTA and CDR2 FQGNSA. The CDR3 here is CASSVGYGATGPNSPLHF. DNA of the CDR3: TGTGCCAGCAGCGTGGGTTATGGGGCAACAGGGCCTAATTCACCCCTCCACTTT.

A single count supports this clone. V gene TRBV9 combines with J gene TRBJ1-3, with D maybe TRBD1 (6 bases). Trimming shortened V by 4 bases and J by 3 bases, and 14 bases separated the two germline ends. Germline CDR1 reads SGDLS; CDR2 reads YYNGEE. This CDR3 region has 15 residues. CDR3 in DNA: TGTGCCAGCAGCATTGCGGGGGGCAGTGGAAACACCATATATTTT. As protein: CASSIAGGSGNTIYF.

The CDR3 coding sequence is TGTGCCAGCAGTTTCAGGGCAACTGAAGCTTTCTTT. Translated: CASSFRATEAFF. The chain uses TRBV28 and TRBJ1-1, with a weak D call TRBD1 (5 bases). The CDR3 covers 12 residues. Germline V gene sequence: CDR1 MDHEN, CDR2 SYDVKM. The V gene lost 3 bases and the J gene lost 5 bases, with 7 bases spanning the gap.

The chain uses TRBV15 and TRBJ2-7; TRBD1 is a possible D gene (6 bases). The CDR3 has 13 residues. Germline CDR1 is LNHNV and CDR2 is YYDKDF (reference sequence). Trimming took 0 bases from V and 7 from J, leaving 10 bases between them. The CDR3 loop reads CATSRDVDREQYF. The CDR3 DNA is TGTGCCACCAGCAGAGATGTGGACAGAGAGCAGTACTTC.

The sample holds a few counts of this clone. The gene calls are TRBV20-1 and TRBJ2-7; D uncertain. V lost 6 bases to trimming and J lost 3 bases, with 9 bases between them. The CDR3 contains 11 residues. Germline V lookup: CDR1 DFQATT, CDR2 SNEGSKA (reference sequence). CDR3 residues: CSALLDYEQYF. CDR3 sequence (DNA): TGCAGTGCCCTACTCGACTACGAGCAGTACTTC.